These 9 T cell receptor beta chains were all obtained from the same sample, sequenced in a study of CD8 T cells in ankylosing spondylitis. TCRdb reanalysed the 5' RACE reads using MiXCR and keeps one entry per CDR3 protein. Of 250,000 to 400,000 distinct CDR3 sequences listed, 11% were seen once; the top ten hold roughly 9.2%. Sequencing was carried out using blood, either unsorted or a sorted T cell fraction (not recorded which). Every receptor here comes from a female donor with ankylosing spondylitis or in good health (not recorded which).

The sample holds many counts of this clonotype. The gene calls are TRBV29-1 and TRBJ2-3; TRBD2 matches 7 bases. This CDR3 comprises 16 residues. V was pared by 7 bases and J by 0 bases, with 13 bases of the junction left unmatched. Germline CDR1 reads SQVTM; CDR2 reads ANQGSEA. The CDR3, as DNA: TGCAGCGCCAGGTTGGGGAGCGGGGCAAGCACAGATACGCAGTATTTT. The encoded protein is CSARLGSGASTDTQYF.

This rearrangement joins TRBV20-1 to TRBJ2-7; D may be TRBD2 (5 bases). V lost 7 bases and J lost 2, with 9 bases in between. The CDR3 length is 11 residues. Germline CDR1 is DFQATT and CDR2 is SNEGSKA (reference sequence). CDR3 nucleotides: TGCAGTGTTACGGAGGCCTACGAGCAGTACTTC. As protein: CSVTEAYEQYF.

This clonotype was seen at least ten times. V and J are TRBV5-1 and TRBJ2-1, with D possibly TRBD1 on 5 matching bases. Germline values: CDR1 SGHRS, CDR2 YFSETQ. The length of the CDR3 is 15 residues. The V gene lost 0 bases and the J gene lost 7 bases, with 14 bases spanning the gap. The CDR3 reads CASSLEGRVGNEQFF. Written as DNA, the CDR3 is TGCGCCAGCAGCTTGGAGGGCAGGGTGGGGAATGAGCAGTTCTTC.

This clonotype was seen repeatedly, ten times or more. This sequence joins TRBV5-6 and TRBJ2-3, with D uncertain. This CDR3 contains 12 residues. CDR1 SGHDT and CDR2 YYEEEE come from the germline V gene. With 2 bases removed from V and 5 bases from J, the gap between germline ends came to 6 bases. CDR3 DNA: TGTGCCAGCAGCTTTGGTTTAGATACGCAGTATTTT. Translating it yields CASSFGLDTQYF.

This clonotype occurred many times. V is TRBV20-1 and J is TRBJ2-1; D gene unclear. V shed 2 bases and J shed 5 bases, with 10 bases lying between them. CDR1 and CDR2 (germline): DFQATT, SNEGSKA (reference sequence). The CDR3 consists of 13 residues. This chain's CDR3 is CSARFLNHNEQFF. The DNA of the CDR3 is TGCAGTGCTAGATTCCTTAACCACAATGAGCAGTTCTTC.

This clonotype was seen ten or more times. The chain has TRBV10-3 and TRBJ2-1; 10 nucleotides line up with TRBD2. The CDR3 totals 16 residues. Germline-derived CDR1 and CDR2 are ENHRY and SYGVKD. The V gene end was trimmed by 3 bases and the J gene end by 3 bases; junction bases not matched to a gene: 5. This CDR3 reads CAISESSGGFYNEQFF. DNA of the CDR3: TGTGCCATCAGTGAATCTAGCGGGGGCTTCTACAATGAGCAGTTCTTC.

This clonotype appeared a few times. The rearrangement uses TRBV7-2 and TRBJ2-6; D possibly corresponds to TRBD1 (5 bases). Between the trimmed V and J ends, which lost 3 bases and 4 bases, there was a span of 10 bases. The CDR3 has 15 residues. The germline V gene encodes CDR1 SGHTA and CDR2 FQGNSA. The CDR3 sequence: CASSFQGPGANVLTF. Here the CDR3 DNA reads TGTGCCAGCAGCTTCCAGGGTCCCGGGGCCAACGTCCTGACTTTC.

At least ten counts were recorded for this clonotype. The chain links TRBV5-6 to TRBJ1-1; 9 bases align to TRBD1. After removal of 4 bases from V and 5 bases from J, the junction contained 6 bases not matched to a gene. CDR3 length: 14 residues. Looked up from germline, CDR1 is SGHDT and CDR2 is YYEEEE. The CDR3 sequence: CASSVRDRETEAFF. In DNA, the CDR3 is TGTGCCAGCAGCGTCCGGGACAGGGAAACTGAAGCTTTCTTT.

The sample holds many counts of this clonotype. The chain is built from TRBV20-1 and TRBJ2-1; 12 bases are shared with TRBD2. With 4 bases clipped from V and 5 bases from J, the junction kept 3 bases outside the gene matches. The germline CDR1 and CDR2 sequences are DFQATT and SNEGSKA (reference sequence). The CDR3 consists of 14 residues. The CDR3 region has the DNA TGCAGTGCTAAGACTAGCGGGAGCCACAATGAGCAGTTCTTC. Translating it yields CSAKTSGSHNEQFF.